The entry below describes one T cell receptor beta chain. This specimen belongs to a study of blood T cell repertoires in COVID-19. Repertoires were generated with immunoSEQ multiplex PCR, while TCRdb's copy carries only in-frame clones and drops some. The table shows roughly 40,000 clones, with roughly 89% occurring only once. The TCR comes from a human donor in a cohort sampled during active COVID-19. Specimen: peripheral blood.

CDR3 coding DNA: TGTGCCAGCAGCTCGGGACTAGCGGGAGGGGGATTCTACGAGCAGTACTTC. Residues: CASSSGLAGGGFYEQYF. The rearrangement uses TRBV11-2 and TRBJ2-7, with 16 bases fitting TRBD2. Germline trimming cut 4 bases from V and 3 bases from J; bases unmatched to any gene: 6. Per germline, CDR1 SGHAT and CDR2 FQNNGV. CDR3 length equals 17 residues.